This TCR beta chain is drawn from a study of T cell responses to AZD1222 COVID-19 vaccine. Across the study: Analyses pooled second doses at about 4 or about 12 weeks.

Findings and caveats of the study: Spike-specific TCR depth and breadth grew after two AZD1222 doses. The study sampled repertoires only after the peak T cell response. Recipients of AZD1222 seropositive at baseline numbered only 6 or 7.

Profiled with immunoSEQ multiplex PCR; TCRdb holds only in-frame clones, not every one. The table includes about 110,000 clones, roughly 90% detected once. Turning to this clone: Its target is not known.

V lost 0 bases and J lost 8, with 16 bases in between. Germline V gives CDR1 MNHNS, CDR2 SASEGT. There are 16 residues in the CDR3. Source: peripheral blood, taken on day 0 of AZD1222 vaccination. The chain couples TRBV6-1 to TRBJ2-2, with D perhaps matching TRBD2 (6 bases). This receptor was taken from an adult in good health. CDR3 residues: CASSEALGGSLGELFF. CDR3 coding DNA: TGTGCCAGCAGTGAAGCATTGGGGGGAAGTTTAGGGGAGCTGTTTTTT.